This T cell receptor (beta chain) was profiled in a study of shared clonotypes between healthy human individuals (dated by TCRdb to 2020 to 2022). For the wider study: The cohort included three men and a couple of women between 18 and 49 years of age. Per donor, three plates each were used for CD4 naive and CD4 memory, two for CD8 naive, and one for CD8 memory. To estimate repertoire size and how much clonotype sharing occurs between individuals, the study deeply sequenced the blood TCR repertoires of several healthy adults. Libraries were prepared and TCR repertoires were sequenced by different laboratories using diverse techniques, in order to increase sequencing depth and limit assay-specific biases. Per donor, leukapheresis produced somewhere between about 0.8 and 9 billion PBMCs. Findings and caveats that apply to the study as a whole: Naive subsets generally had larger estimated clonotype richness than memory subsets did. Based on pairwise subsampling, the degree of clonotype sharing among donors was expected to be affected by sequencing depth. The genetic and exposure-history diversity represented was limited by the small number of donors. Incomplete sequencing was indicated by rarefaction of sorted-subset datasets, despite the large sequencing depth. Sampling was restricted to blood, and TCR repertoires in tissue are likely to differ from TCR repertoires in blood. When several donors were compared, the shared fraction of clonotypes was roughly 5% for naive CD4, about 4% for naive CD8, 2% to 2.5% for memory CD4, and about 0.36% for memory CD8. Compared with non-shared clonotypes, the clonotypes found in all four sorted-subset donors had higher generation probabilities.

Using the deep immunoSEQ assay, TCR CDR3 regions were amplified from genomic DNA by multiplex PCR. Genomic DNA extracted from each cell subset was distributed evenly over all wells of several immunoSEQ 96-well plates, and each plate served as one replicate. Each replicate PCR for sorted subsets received around 210 ng genomic DNA, equal to around 32,000 T cell genomes. Purified libraries were quantified with a Qubit 3.0 fluorometer, sized on a Bioanalyzer 2100, and re-quantified with the KAPA Library Quantification kit. A separate single-read 150-cycle Illumina NextSeq 550 flow cell was used to sequence each immunoSEQ 96-well plate. As for the original processing: The immunoSEQ output contained only junctional sequences without quality scores, so filtering could not match that applied to full-length reads. To assign V/J genes and CDR3, sequences were annotated against IMGT germline references using PyIR, a Python wrapper for IgBLAST v1.9. Any read was removed if the V/J assignment was weak (E-value above 1e-6), the CDR3 was missing, or the read contained stop codons, out-of-frame junctions, or ambiguous translated residues. A V3J clonotype was defined by an identical inferred V gene, J gene, and CDR3 amino acid sequence. The percentage overlap between two repertoires was calculated by dividing the number of shared unique clonotypes by the size of the smaller repertoire. Three approaches were used to assess repertoire richness: RTK rarefaction, the Chao1 estimator, and Recon v2.1 estimates of unobserved clonotypes. OLGA was used to compute generation probabilities for all TCRbeta clonotypes that the gDNA method yielded from a handful of donors. TCRdb took over this immuneACCESS table, retaining in-frame rearrangements with V and J assigned. Such tables are incomplete; in checked studies, under half of the missing clones stem from an unresolved V gene, and the remainder is unexplained. V, J and clone size derive from that table, while D and trimming were established from the DNA sequence. The sample records about 1.9 million clones, 90% to 95% of which are singletons. The ten top clones hold about 1.7% of the sample.

With respect to this clone: No antigen is known for it. There are no base qualities to consult, and no much larger clone falls within one base.

CD8 naive samples were obtained by positive selection for CCR7 among CD45RO-negative cells, yielding a CD45RA+CCR7+ population from which TemRA cells were excluded. Healthy HIV-negative adults with no recently reported acute infections or vaccinations were included as donors. Every donor was a Caucasian adult residing in Nashville, Tennessee, USA. Blood was obtained by leukapheresis, after which PBMCs were separated by Ficoll-Histopaque density gradient centrifugation and cryopreserved in liquid nitrogen vapor phase. Purity and quantity of every magnetically sorted T cell population were checked by analytical flow cytometry. From each sorted fraction, genomic DNA was isolated and quantified by UV absorbance on a Nanodrop 2000c. According to the germline V gene, CDR1 reads SGHAT and CDR2 reads FQNNGV. V and J are trimmed by 0 bases and 1 base, and the gene matches miss 8 bases of the junction. The CDR3 spans 18 residues, from the cysteine through the phenylalanine. The entry retains the CDR3 DNA only, 54 bases that are in frame from base 1.

The sequenced sample consisted of naive CD8+ T cells from PBMCs. The intended sense of this specimen's cell subset or site label: CD45RA+CCR7+. The clonotype was recovered from a young man in good health. Some clones in this sample may be carry-over from other donors' samples. The chain was built from TRBV11-2 and TRBJ2-2; 7 central nucleotides agree with TRBD1. The nucleotide sequence reads as follows: TGTGCCAGCAGCTTAGATCGAGGACAGGTAGTGAACACCGGGGAGCTGTTTTTT. Translated, this is CASSLDRGQVVNTGELFF. Joined to the reference TRBV11-2 and TRBJ2-2 proteins, this CDR3 gives the full variable domain: EAGVAQSPRYKIIEKRQSVAFWCNPISGHATLYWYQQILGQGPKLLIQFQNNGVVDDSQLPKDRFSAERLKGVDSTLKIQPAKLEDSAVYLCASSLDRGQVVNTGELFFGEGSRLTVL.